What follows are 32 T cell receptor beta chains derived from one specimen sequenced in a study of blood T cell repertoires in COVID-19. Profiled with immunoSEQ multiplex PCR; TCRdb holds only in-frame clones, not every one. Counted here are 450,000 or so clones, 75% to 90% occurring once; the ten biggest clones make up 0.75% to 0.9%. Source material: peripheral blood. These receptor sequences come from a man younger than 35 with COVID-19, enrolled during active disease.

The chain links TRBV6-4 to TRBJ2-3; possible D gene TRBD2, 5 bases. The V gene lost 9 bases and the J gene lost 2 bases, with 12 bases spanning the gap. The CDR3 loop spans 13 amino acids. Germline V gives CDR1 MRHNA, CDR2 SNTAGT. CDR3 protein: CASAPDFTDTQYF. For the CDR3, the DNA is TGTGCCAGTGCCCCGGACTTCACAGATACGCAGTATTTT.

The chain employs TRBV19 and TRBJ2-6; 9 bases are shared with TRBD2. Looked up from germline, CDR1 is LNHDA and CDR2 is SQIVND (reference sequence). J lost 0 bases, V lost 5 bases, and 5 bases had no gene match. There are 17 residues in the CDR3. CDR3: CASSEAGGGSGANVLTF. The CDR3, as DNA: TGTGCCAGTAGTGAAGCGGGAGGTGGCTCTGGGGCCAACGTCCTGACTTTC.

This rearrangement joins TRBV5-1 to TRBJ2-5; D might be TRBD1 (5 bases). This CDR3 comprises 15 residues. CDR1 SGHRS and CDR2 YFSETQ come from the germline V gene. V was trimmed by 0 bases and J by 2 bases, leaving 11 bases between them. The CDR3 nucleotides are TGCGCCAGCAGCTTGGCTCAGGGTAGTCAAGAGACCCAGTACTTC. It encodes CASSLAQGSQETQYF.

J is TRBJ2-5 and V is TRBV9; TRBD2 matches at 10 bases. Trimming took 6 bases from V and 0 from J; bases not matched to a gene: 5. The CDR3 has 15 residues. Germline V lookup: CDR1 SGDLS, CDR2 YYNGEE. For the CDR3, the DNA is TGTGCCAGCACCAGGACTAGCGGCAACCAAGAGACCCAGTACTTC. It encodes CASTRTSGNQETQYF. The complete variable domain, with remaining parts taken from reference TRBV9 and TRBJ2-5, reads DSGVTQTPKHLITATGQRVTLRCSPRSGDLSVYWYQQSLDQGLQFLIQYYNGEERAKGNILERFSAQQFPDLHSELNLSSLELGDSALYFCASTRTSGNQETQYFGPGTRLLVL.

This chain joins TRBV30 and TRBJ2-1; TRBD2 agrees at 7 bases. The V segment lost 2 bases and the J segment 10 bases; nucleotides outside the gene matches: 2. In germline, CDR1 is GTSNPN, CDR2 SVGIG (reference sequence). CDR3 length: 11 amino acids. CDR3 in amino acids: CAWSWEGEQFF. Here the CDR3 DNA reads TGTGCCTGGAGTTGGGAGGGGGAGCAGTTCTTC.

The rearrangement links TRBV3-1 (or the pseudogene TRBV3-2) to TRBJ2-3, with D perhaps matching TRBD2 (6 bases). Trimming stripped 0 bases from V and 8 bases from J, with 12 bases between. The V gene's germline CDR1 is LGHDT and CDR2 YNNKEL (reference sequence). The CDR3 is 14 residues long. This CDR3 reads CASSQDRTSRTQYF. The CDR3, as DNA: TGTGCCAGCAGCCAAGATCGTACTAGCCGTACGCAGTATTTT.

The chain links TRBV11-1 to TRBJ2-7, with D unclear. Germline V CDR1 and CDR2: SGHAT, FQDESV (reference sequence). V was cut by 2 bases and J by 3 bases, with 11 bases left in between. The CDR3 runs 14 residues. This chain's CDR3 is CASSLYHGGYEQYF. CDR3 DNA: TGTGCCAGCAGCTTATACCACGGCGGCTACGAGCAGTACTTC.

This chain uses TRBV11-2 with TRBJ2-7, with D maybe TRBD2 (5 bases). The V gene lost 1 base and the J gene lost 6 bases, with 13 bases spanning the gap. Per germline, CDR1 SGHAT and CDR2 FQNNGV. The CDR3 runs to 14 residues. The CDR3 region has the DNA TGTGCCAGCAGCTTAGTGGCGGGTAGAGGCGAGCAGTACTTC. It yields the protein CASSLVAGRGEQYF.

CDR3 residues: CAIRGDSPYEQYF. CDR3 in DNA: TGTGCCATCAGGGGGGACAGTCCCTACGAGCAGTACTTC. V and J are TRBV10-3 and TRBJ2-7; the match to TRBD1 covers 7 bases. This CDR3 comprises 13 residues. The germline gives CDR1 ENHRY, CDR2 SYGVKD. V shed 6 bases and J 2 bases; nucleotides not matched to a gene: 4.

The J gene is TRBJ2-3, the V gene TRBV27; 7 bases line up with TRBD1. Trimming removed 6 bases from V and 0 bases from J; junction bases left unmatched: 3. This CDR3 is built from 14 residues. CDR1 MNHEY and CDR2 SMNVEV come from the germline V gene (reference sequence). For the CDR3, the DNA is TGTGCCAGCAGCCAGGGACAGAGCACAGATACGCAGTATTTT. Its translation: CASSQGQSTDTQYF.

The table lists this clone with a count of one. The chain recombines TRBV5-1 with TRBJ2-5; 9 nucleotides agree with TRBD1. The CDR3 contains 15 residues. Germline CDR1 is SGHRS and CDR2 is YFSETQ. V lost 0 bases, J lost 5 bases, and 5 bases stayed unmatched. The CDR3 is CASSLGGQGMETQYF. In DNA, the CDR3 is TGCGCCAGCAGCTTGGGGGGACAGGGAATGGAGACCCAGTACTTC.

This rearrangement joins TRBV7-3 to TRBJ2-5; possible D gene TRBD1, 6 bases. Trimming cost V 8 bases and J 5 bases, with 15 bases left between them. Germline lookup yields CDR1 SGHTA and CDR2 FQGTGA. CDR3 size: 13 residues. Here the CDR3 reads CASGGGTGETQYF. The CDR3 bases are TGTGCCAGCGGGGGCGGAACTGGTGAGACCCAGTACTTC. Combining the CDR3 with reference TRBV7-3 and TRBJ2-5 gives the whole variable domain GAGVSQTPSNKVTEKGKYVELRCDPISGHTALYWYRQSLGQGPEFLIYFQGTGAADDSGLPNDRFFAVRPEGSVSTLKIQRTERGDSAVYLCASGGGTGETQYFGPGTRLLVL.

V is TRBV29-1 and J is TRBJ2-3, with 7 bases aligning to TRBD1. V was pared by 7 bases and J by 10 bases, with 14 bases of the junction left unmatched. The length of the CDR3 is 13 residues. Germline V gives CDR1 SQVTM, CDR2 ANQGSEA. The CDR3 protein is CSAGQVIMGAQYF. The CDR3 DNA reads as TGCAGCGCAGGACAGGTCATAATGGGTGCGCAGTATTTT.

The genes are TRBV15 and TRBJ1-6; tentatively, D is TRBD1 (5 bases). This CDR3 spans 14 amino acids. CDR1 is LNHNV, CDR2 YYDKDF, per germline (reference sequence). V was pared by 1 base and J by 5 bases, with 6 bases between. The CDR3 protein is CATSRVGDNSPLHF. The CDR3, as DNA: TGTGCCACCAGCAGAGTAGGGGATAATTCACCCCTCCACTTT. The full variable domain, with the rest looked up from reference TRBV15 and TRBJ1-6, is DAMVIQNPRYQVTQFGKPVTLSCSQTLNHNVMYWYQQKSSQAPKLLFHYYDKDFNNEADTPDNFQSRRPNTSFCFLDIRSPGLGDTAMYLCATSRVGDNSPLHFGNGTRLTVT.

This sequence joins TRBV15 and TRBJ2-5; D perhaps matches TRBD1 (6 bases). V shed 4 bases and J shed 3 bases, with 9 bases lying between them. This CDR3 has 13 amino acids. CDR1 and CDR2 (germline): LNHNV, YYDKDF (reference sequence). The CDR3 DNA is TGTGCCACCAGCACCTGGACAGAAGAGACCCAGTACTTC. It specifies CATSTWTEETQYF.

The gene calls are TRBV27 and TRBJ2-1, with TRBD2 as a possible D gene (6 bases). This CDR3 has 18 amino acids. Trimming shortened V by 4 bases and J by 0 bases, and 19 bases separated the two germline ends. Germline loops: CDR1 MNHEY, CDR2 SMNVEV (reference sequence). The chain's CDR3 is CASSSPSGGGSSYNEQFF. The CDR3 region has the DNA TGTGCCAGCAGTTCCCCCTCCGGGGGAGGTAGCTCCTACAATGAGCAGTTCTTC.

The chain joins TRBV7-9 to TRBJ2-5, with TRBD1 matching 9 bases. Germline V gene lookup returns CDR1 SEHNR and CDR2 FQNEAQ (reference sequence). CDR3 length: 13 residues. V was pared by 5 bases and J by 5 bases, with 3 bases of the junction left unmatched. For the CDR3, the DNA is TGTGCCAGCAGCCGTGGACAGGGGGAGACCCAGTACTTC. Its translation: CASSRGQGETQYF.

The chain employs TRBV2 and TRBJ1-5, with 7 bases lining up with TRBD1. The germline CDR1 and CDR2 sequences are SNHLY and FYNNEI. This CDR3 has 15 residues. Trimming removed 6 bases from V and 0 bases from J; junction bases left unmatched: 5. Here the CDR3 reads CASRTGRYSNQPQHF. The CDR3 DNA sequence: TGTGCCAGCAGGACAGGGAGATATAGCAATCAGCCCCAGCATTTT.

This chain joins TRBV30 and TRBJ1-2; D call uncertain. This CDR3 region has 15 residues. V was cut by 1 base and J by 8 bases, with 20 bases left in between. The germline CDR1 and CDR2 sequences are GTSNPN and SVGIG (reference sequence). The DNA for the CDR3 is TGTGCCTGGAGTGCATCTGGGCTCTACCTCCACGGCTACACCTTC. As protein: CAWSASGLYLHGYTF.

This rearrangement joins TRBV10-3 to TRBJ2-2, with 13 bases fitting TRBD2. The CDR3 totals 16 residues. Trimming removed 6 bases from V and 4 bases from J; junction bases left unmatched: 5. Germline-derived CDR1 and CDR2 are ENHRY and SYGVKD. The CDR3 coding sequence is TGTGCCATCAGACCCGGGACTAGCGGGGTCACCGGGGAGCTGTTTTTT. Translated, it gives CAIRPGTSGVTGELFF.

The count of this clone is one. This chain links TRBV27 with TRBJ2-7; 10 bases are a match to TRBD2. Germline values: CDR1 MNHEY, CDR2 SMNVEV (reference sequence). The CDR3 is 15 amino acids. After removal of 8 bases from V and 4 bases from J, the junction contained 11 bases not matched to a gene. DNA for the CDR3: TGTGCCAGCCATCCGAGCGGGAGGGTGGGTTACGAGCAGTACTTC. Amino acid sequence: CASHPSGRVGYEQYF.

The chain carries TRBV2 and TRBJ1-6; TRBD1 is a possible D gene (6 bases). Looked up from germline, CDR1 is SNHLY and CDR2 is FYNNEI. V lost 4 bases to trimming and J lost 0 bases, with 16 bases between them. The CDR3 spans 18 residues. The CDR3 DNA follows: TGTGCCAGCAGTGGGGGGCACCCAAGGAGCTCCTATAATTCACCCCTCCACTTT. This translates into CASSGGHPRSSYNSPLHF.

This sequence joins TRBV5-1 and TRBJ2-3, with a tentative D call TRBD1 (6 bases). Germline loops: CDR1 SGHRS, CDR2 YFSETQ. The CDR3 runs to 14 residues. The germline V and J ends were trimmed by 1 base and 3 bases, with 9 bases remaining between them. Here the CDR3 DNA reads TGCGCCAGCAGCTTGCAGGGGTCGACAGATACGCAGTATTTT. Translating it yields CASSLQGSTDTQYF.

This chain links TRBV14 with TRBJ2-5; 7 bases match TRBD1. The trim removed 3 bases at V and 6 bases at J, leaving 7 bases unmatched. Germline V gives CDR1 SGHDN, CDR2 FVKESK. CDR3 length: 14 amino acids. The CDR3 region is CASSQAGGKKTQYF. The CDR3 DNA sequence: TGTGCCAGCAGCCAGGCAGGGGGTAAGAAGACCCAGTACTTC.

V gene TRBV18 combines with J gene TRBJ2-7; 10 bases align to TRBD1. The CDR3 consists of 16 residues. Germline trimming cut 3 bases from V and 3 bases from J; bases unmatched to any gene: 8. Germline CDR1 reads KGHSH; CDR2 reads LQKENI. DNA for the CDR3: TGTGCCAGCTCACCTCCTGGACAGGGGGAGTACTACGAGCAGTACTTC. The encoded protein is CASSPPGQGEYYEQYF.

The V and J genes are TRBV7-2 and TRBJ2-3; D is undetermined. V lost 0 bases and J 4 bases, leaving 8 bases between the germline ends. Germline CDR1 reads SGHTA; CDR2 reads FQGNSA. This CDR3 is built from 14 residues. The CDR3: CASSLAYSSDTQYF. CDR3 bases: TGTGCCAGCAGCTTAGCTTATTCCTCAGATACGCAGTATTTT.

The V call is TRBV14, the J call TRBJ1-1; possibly TRBD1 for D (6 bases). The CDR3 is made up of 15 amino acids. Germline V CDR1 and CDR2: SGHDN, FVKESK. The ends were cut back, 0 bases at V and 2 bases at J, with 10 bases in the middle. CDR3 residues: CASSQEAGVNTEAFF. CDR3 in DNA: TGTGCCAGCAGCCAAGAGGCAGGGGTAAACACTGAAGCTTTCTTT.

The J gene is TRBJ2-3, the V gene TRBV2; D is ambiguous. There are 15 residues in the CDR3. The V gene's germline CDR1 is SNHLY and CDR2 FYNNEI. Deletions cut 4 bases from V and 5 bases from J, with 16 bases between. CDR3 DNA sequence: TGTGCCAGCAGTGGCCCCGGGTTTGTTGGAGATACGCAGTATTTT. This encodes CASSGPGFVGDTQYF.

V is TRBV7-8 and J is TRBJ2-7; 8 positions agree with TRBD2. The CDR3 loop spans 14 amino acids. The V and J ends lost 7 bases and 5 bases, in that order; junction bases with no gene match: 10. CDR1 is SGHVS and CDR2 is FQNEAQ in the germline V gene. The CDR3 here is CASTPQRENHEQYF. CDR3 bases: TGTGCCAGCACCCCACAGCGGGAGAACCACGAGCAGTACTTC.

This chain links TRBV28 with TRBJ1-1; no firm D call. The V end lost 5 bases, the J end lost 8 bases, and 9 bases lay between the germline ends. Germline CDR1 is MDHEN and CDR2 is SYDVKM. The CDR3 has 11 residues. CDR3 residues: CASSLRREAFF. The CDR3 region has the DNA TGTGCCAGCAGTCTCCGTCGGGAAGCTTTCTTT.

CDR3 DNA sequence: TGTGCCAGCAGTGACTCAAACCGGGACTATGACCATGAGCAGTTCTTC. Its protein is CASSDSNRDYDHEQFF. The chain recombines TRBV6-4 with TRBJ2-1, with 7 bases aligning to TRBD2. With V trimmed by 0 bases and J by 8 bases, 10 bases remained unmatched. CDR3 length: 16 amino acids. Per germline, CDR1 MRHNA and CDR2 SNTAGT.

The gene calls are TRBV5-1 and TRBJ2-1; 11 nucleotides agree with TRBD2. Germline CDR1 is SGHRS and CDR2 is YFSETQ. The CDR3 consists of 17 residues. Trimming removed 6 bases from V and 0 bases from J; junction bases left unmatched: 8. The CDR3 here is CASTWTSGSPSYNEQFF. CDR3 DNA: TGCGCCAGCACCTGGACTAGCGGGTCCCCCTCCTACAATGAGCAGTTCTTC.